A single sample gave rise to the 18 T cell receptor beta chains below, sequenced in a study of control samples from healthy donors and cancer patients. Method: immunoSEQ multiplex PCR; TCRdb's copy keeps in-frame clones and lacks some. This sample has about 75,000 clones, with 85% to 95% found just once. The sequenced sample was blood. The receptors were sampled from a woman between 35 and 50 years old in good health.

This clone has more than one count but fewer than ten. This chain connects TRBV6-4 to TRBJ2-2, with no clear D. Trimming took off 0 bases at V and 4 bases at J, with 3 bases between the two ends. This CDR3 has 13 amino acids. Germline CDR1 MRHNA, CDR2 SNTAGT. CDR3 amino acids: CASSDSSTGELFF. The CDR3 DNA reads TGTGCCAGCAGTGACTCGAGCACCGGGGAGCTGTTTTTT.

The chain carries TRBV12-3 or TRBV12-4 and TRBJ2-5; D gene ambiguous. V was clipped by 2 bases and J by 9 bases, with 13 bases between them. The CDR3 contains 13 residues. The CDR3 loop is CASSLNVAGAQYF. The CDR3 DNA sequence: TGTGCCAGCAGTTTAAATGTCGCAGGAGCCCAGTACTTC.

This rearrangement joins TRBV5-1 to TRBJ1-2; TRBD1 matches 7 bases. The CDR3 has 14 residues. V lost 5 bases and J lost 2; bases outside the gene matches: 6. Germline assignment: CDR1 SGHRS and CDR2 YFSETQ. CDR3 in amino acids: CASSPQGGNYGYTF. The CDR3 DNA follows: TGCGCCAGCAGTCCCCAGGGGGGAAACTATGGCTACACCTTC. Drawing the rest from reference TRBV5-1 and TRBJ1-2, the complete variable domain is KAGVTQTPRYLIKTRGQQVTLSCSPISGHRSVSWYQQTPGQGLQFLFEYFSETQRNKGNFPGRFSGRQFSNSRSEMNVSTLELGDSALYLCASSPQGGNYGYTFGSGTRLTVV.

This rearrangement joins TRBV7-9 to TRBJ1-5; perhaps TRBD1 as D (5 bases). Trimming removed 5 bases from V and 0 bases from J, with 11 bases in between. Germline CDR1 and CDR2: SEHNR and FQNEAQ (reference sequence). The length of the CDR3 is 15 residues. CDR3 sequence: CASSPGDHSNQPQHF. The CDR3 nucleotides are TGTGCCAGCAGCCCCGGGGACCATAGCAATCAGCCCCAGCATTTT.

The chain joins TRBV7-2 to TRBJ1-5; D is undetermined. The CDR3 consists of 15 residues. Germline V gene lookup returns CDR1 SGHTA and CDR2 FQGNSA. The germline V and J ends were trimmed by 5 bases and 0 bases, with 11 bases remaining between them. The CDR3 region has the DNA TGTGCCAGCAGCCCCGGCGACGGTAGCAATCAGCCCCAGCATTTT. Its protein product is CASSPGDGSNQPQHF.

V gene TRBV12-3 or TRBV12-4 combines with J gene TRBJ2-3; no clear D gene. The CDR3 is 12 residues long. Trimming left V 6 bases short and J 2 bases short, with 6 bases between. For the CDR3, the DNA is TGTGCCAGCAGGTTCTCCACAGATACGCAGTATTTT. Amino acid sequence: CASRFSTDTQYF.

V is TRBV27 and J is TRBJ1-2; D remains ambiguous. This CDR3 is 17 amino acids long. Germline V gene lookup returns CDR1 MNHEY and CDR2 SMNVEV (reference sequence). V lost 4 bases to trimming and J lost 0 bases, with 18 bases between them. CDR3 protein: CASSSHRVASPNYGYTF. CDR3 sequence (DNA): TGTGCCAGCAGTTCGCATCGCGTGGCCAGCCCTAACTATGGCTACACCTTC.

The chain joins TRBV6-5 to TRBJ2-1, with 8 bases that match TRBD1. The CDR3 has 15 residues. Germline trimming cut 7 bases from V and 8 bases from J; bases unmatched to any gene: 13. CDR1 MNHEY and CDR2 SVGAGI come from the germline V gene. The CDR3 loop is CASTGTGHWSDEQFF. CDR3 DNA: TGTGCCAGCACCGGGACAGGACACTGGAGTGATGAGCAGTTCTTC.

The CDR3 loop is CASSSQGPHSPLHF. CDR3 DNA: TGTGCCAGCAGTTCTCAGGGTCCTCATTCACCCCTCCACTTT. This chain uses TRBV27 with TRBJ1-6; D perhaps matches TRBD1 (5 bases). There are 14 residues in the CDR3. V was shortened by 4 bases and J by 8 bases, with 12 bases between the two germline ends. From germline, CDR1 is MNHEY and CDR2 SMNVEV (reference sequence).

CDR3 sequence (DNA): TGTGCCACCAGCAGAGCGGGCCTATCCTACAATGAGCAGTTCTTC. Translating gives CATSRAGLSYNEQFF. The genes are TRBV15 and TRBJ2-1; no reliable D call. The V gene's germline CDR1 is LNHNV and CDR2 YYDKDF (reference sequence). This CDR3 contains 15 residues. Trimming pared 1 base from V and 1 base from J, leaving 8 bases between.

The rearrangement uses TRBV2 and TRBJ1-5; D call uncertain. The V gene's germline CDR1 is SNHLY and CDR2 FYNNEI. The CDR3 is 15 amino acids. V lost 5 bases to trimming and J lost 0 bases, with 11 bases between them. CDR3 residues: CASSPRDLSNQPQHF. The CDR3 DNA reads as TGTGCCAGCAGTCCCCGGGATCTTAGCAATCAGCCCCAGCATTTT.

This rearrangement joins TRBV19 to TRBJ1-2; D uncertain. The CDR3 contains 13 residues. Germline assignment: CDR1 LNHDA and CDR2 SQIVND (reference sequence). Between the trimmed V and J ends, which lost 3 bases and 4 bases, there was a span of 9 bases. The CDR3 loop is CASSIRLPYGYTF. Written as DNA, the CDR3 is TGTGCCAGTAGTATTCGGTTACCCTATGGCTACACCTTC.

The chain joins TRBV27 to TRBJ2-2; 9 nucleotides line up with TRBD1. Trimming at V came to 5 bases and at J to 6 bases, leaving 10 bases not matched to a gene. In germline, CDR1 is MNHEY, CDR2 SMNVEV (reference sequence). This CDR3 has 16 residues. The CDR3 loop reads CASSQWGQGFSGELFF. In DNA form, the CDR3 reads TGTGCCAGCAGTCAATGGGGACAGGGTTTCTCCGGGGAGCTGTTTTTT.

Remarks on this clone: This sample also contains other DNA sequences that code for the same CDR3. As DNA, the CDR3 is TGTGCCAGCAGTGGAGGCAGAGAAGAGACCCAGTACTTC. It encodes CASSGGREETQYF. The chain carries TRBV2 and TRBJ2-5; no clear D gene. The ends were cut back, 4 bases at V and 3 bases at J, with 9 bases in the middle. Germline assignment: CDR1 SNHLY and CDR2 FYNNEI. CDR3 length: 13 amino acids.

V usage is TRBV4-3 and J usage is TRBJ1-4, with D possibly matching TRBD1 (5 bases). Germline V gives CDR1 LGHNA, CDR2 YSLEER. The CDR3 consists of 15 residues. Trimming stripped 2 bases from V and 2 bases from J, with 9 bases between. In nucleotides, the CDR3 is TGCGCCAGCAGCCAACGGGGACCGACTAATGAAAAACTGTTTTTT. Translating it yields CASSQRGPTNEKLFF.

The chain has TRBV6-2 or TRBV6-3 and TRBJ1-2; D ambiguous. Looked up from germline, CDR1 is MNHEY and CDR2 is SVGEGT. The V end lost 1 base, the J end lost 0 bases, and 9 bases lay between the germline ends. The CDR3 sequence is 15 residues long. The CDR3 loop reads CASSYFGVSNYGYTF. The CDR3 DNA is TGTGCCAGCAGTTACTTTGGAGTTTCTAACTATGGCTACACCTTC.

This CDR3 is CASSSGTPSYEQYF. In nucleotides, the CDR3 is TGCGCCAGCAGCTCTGGGACACCCTCCTACGAGCAGTACTTC. This chain uses TRBV10-1 with TRBJ2-7; D is perhaps TRBD1 (6 bases). Germline V gene lookup returns CDR1 WNHNN and CDR2 SYGVQD (reference sequence). V lost 6 bases to trimming and J lost 0 bases, with 12 bases between them. This CDR3 has 14 residues.

The chain carries TRBV30 and TRBJ1-1, with D unresolved. V was pared by 5 bases and J by 4 bases, with 14 bases between. The CDR3 sequence is 13 residues long. Germline lookup yields CDR1 GTSNPN and CDR2 SVGIG (reference sequence). The CDR3 region has the DNA TGTGCCTGGGACCTAGATTACCTCACTGAAGCTTTCTTT. Its translation is CAWDLDYLTEAFF. The whole variable domain, remainder taken from reference TRBV30 and TRBJ1-1, is SQTIHQWPATLVQPVGSPLSLECTVEGTSNPNLYWYRQAAGRGLQLLFYSVGIGQISSEVPQNLSASRPQDRQFILSSKKLLLSDSGFYLCAWDLDYLTEAFFGQGTRLTVV.